This T cell receptor (beta chain) was identified in a study of blood T cell repertoires in COVID-19. The overall study: Acute and convalescent COVID-19 specimens originated in the United States, Italy and Spain. PBMCs, B-cell-depleted T cells, or T cells provided the cDNA or gDNA that made up the material.

Study processing details: Quantification of nucleated cells was approximated via reference gene primer amplification. Measured with immunoSEQ multiplex PCR; TCRdb has only the in-frame clones, and not every one. The V and J calls and clone size come from that table; D and trimming were worked out from the DNA. This repertoire shows around 100,000 clones, approximately 70% found once; its top ten account for roughly 6%. This clone was observed once. V lost 11 bases and J 8 bases, leaving 18 bases between the germline ends. CDR3 length: 12 residues. Germline loops: CDR1 SEHNR, CDR2 FQNEAQ (reference sequence).

This TCR was recovered from a man older than 75 with acute or convalescent COVID-19. The sample was peripheral blood. The genes are TRBV7-9 and TRBJ1-2; no definite D call. The CDR3 sequence is CAGGPGIGGYTF. The CDR3, as DNA: TGTGCCGGAGGGCCGGGAATAGGCGGCTACACCTTC.